This T cell receptor (beta chain) was captured by sequencing in a study of T cells in pancreatic ductal adenocarcinoma. Findings and limits, study-wide: No significant tumor-blood clonality difference; means were about 0.11 and 0.078. Results skew toward the minority of patients with early-stage disease. Comparisons of tumor and blood clonality may show falsely lower tumor diversity. Blood had more productive templates and roughly 8-fold more unique clonotypes than tumor.

Data came from immunoSEQ multiplex PCR; TCRdb stores just in-frame clones and leaves some out. The data hold 31,000 or so clones, with 90% to 95% observed a single time. Turning to this clone: Its antigen remains unidentified.

V dropped 5 bases and J dropped 4 bases, with 17 bases sitting between them. Germline-derived CDR1 and CDR2 are LNHNV and YYDKDF (reference sequence). The CDR3 has 16 amino acids. Selected pancreatic ductal adenocarcinoma patients had undergone surgery without neoadjuvant therapy. The chain combines TRBV15 with TRBJ2-2; D ambiguous. Sequencing used PBMCs. The source of this sequence is a human donor with pancreatic ductal adenocarcinoma. The CDR3 protein is CATSGPPPRGTGELFF. The CDR3 DNA reads TGTGCCACCAGCGGCCCCCCGCCACGAGGCACCGGGGAGCTGTTTTTT.